This passage covers 5 T cell receptor beta chains from one sample sequenced in a study of circulating CD8 cells and anti-PD-1 response in melanoma. Four subsets defined by PD-1 and/or TIGIT were sorted from live CD3+CD8+TCRalphabeta+ cells. Each library started from 15 ng of total RNA using the QIAseq Immune Repertoire TCR panel. TCRdb analysed the reads with MiXCR anew, one entry per CDR3 protein. The data show 200 to 250 distinct CDR3 sequences, with 11% seen just once and 30% to 40% held by the top ten. Sequencing used CD8+ T cells from PBMCs, obtained at baseline or after one month of anti-PD-1 therapy (not recorded which). The receptors come from a human donor with melanoma.

The chain couples TRBV11-2 to TRBJ1-1, with 10 nucleotides matching TRBD1. Germline V lookup: CDR1 SGHAT, CDR2 FQNNGV. The CDR3 length is 15 residues. J was trimmed by 0 bases and V by 4 bases; bases with no gene match: 2. The CDR3 protein is CASSSGTGVNTEAFF. The CDR3 coding sequence is TGTGCCAGCAGCTCGGGGACAGGGGTGAACACTGAAGCTTTCTTT.

As for this clonotype: This may stem from a read error, because a much larger clone lies one nucleotide away. The chain joins TRBV24-1 to TRBJ2-7; the D gene is possibly TRBD2 (7 bases). Germline CDR1 reads KGHDR; CDR2 reads SFDVKD. The CDR3 is made up of 15 amino acids. V gave up 0 bases and J gave up 7 bases, with 15 bases separating them. CDR3 DNA sequence: TGTGCCACCAGTGATTTGGCGGGGGCGCCGTATGAGCAGTACTTC. This encodes CATSDLAGAPYEQYF.

The genes are TRBV29-1 and TRBJ1-2; D uncertain. With 6 bases removed from V and 2 bases from J, the gap between germline ends came to 16 bases. This CDR3 spans 14 amino acids. Germline V CDR1 and CDR2: SQVTM, ANQGSEA. This CDR3 is CSVSLTAPNYGYTF. CDR3 in DNA: TGCAGCGTCTCCCTGACCGCACCGAACTATGGCTACACCTTC. Together with reference TRBV29-1 and TRBJ1-2, the CDR3 gives the full variable domain: SAVISQKPSRDICQRGTSLTIQCQVDSQVTMMFWYRQQPGQSLTLIATANQGSEATYESGFVIDKFPISRPNLTFSTLTVSNMSPEDSSIYLCSVSLTAPNYGYTFGSGTRLTVV.

Relative to its sample, this clonotype is large. The V and J genes are TRBV2 and TRBJ1-1; D is undetermined. The V end lost 7 bases, the J end lost 3 bases, and 15 bases lay between the germline ends. Germline V gene sequence: CDR1 SNHLY, CDR2 FYNNEI. The CDR3 spans 14 residues. The CDR3 reads CASNHEGWDTEAFF. The CDR3 DNA is TGTGCCAGCAATCACGAGGGCTGGGACACTGAAGCTTTCTTT.

This clonotype was counted a single time. One end of the junction is discordant with germline, which a read error may explain. The chain recombines TRBV7-8 with TRBJ2-7; 8 nucleotides agree with TRBD2. This CDR3 has 13 residues. Germline V gene sequence: CDR1 SGHVS, CDR2 FQNEAQ. The CDR3 is CAGSSGGTYKQYF. CDR3 nucleotides: TGTGCCGGCAGCTCGGGAGGGACCTACAAGCAGTACTTC.